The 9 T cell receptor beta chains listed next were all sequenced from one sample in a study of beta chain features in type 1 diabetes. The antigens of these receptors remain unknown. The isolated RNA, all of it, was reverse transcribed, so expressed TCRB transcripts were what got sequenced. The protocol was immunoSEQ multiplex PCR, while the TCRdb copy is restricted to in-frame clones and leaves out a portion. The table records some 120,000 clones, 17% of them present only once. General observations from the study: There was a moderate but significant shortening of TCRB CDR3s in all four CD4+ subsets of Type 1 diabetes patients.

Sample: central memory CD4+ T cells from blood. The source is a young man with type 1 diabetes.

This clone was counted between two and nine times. As DNA, the CDR3 is TGCAGCGGTGGGACAGGGAGCACCGGGGAGCTGTTTTTT. This sequence encodes CSGGTGSTGELFF. The J gene is TRBJ2-2, the V gene TRBV29-1, with 9 bases identical to TRBD1. The CDR3 has 13 amino acids. The junction had 4 bases not matched to a gene; V was cut back by 7 bases and J by 4 bases. Germline values: CDR1 SQVTM, CDR2 ANQGSEA.

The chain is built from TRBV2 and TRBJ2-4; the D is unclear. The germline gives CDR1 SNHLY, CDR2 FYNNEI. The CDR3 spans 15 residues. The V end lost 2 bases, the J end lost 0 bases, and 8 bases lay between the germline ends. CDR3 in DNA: TGTGCCAGCAGTGAAAACAGCGTAGCCAAAAACATTCAGTACTTC. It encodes CASSENSVAKNIQYF.

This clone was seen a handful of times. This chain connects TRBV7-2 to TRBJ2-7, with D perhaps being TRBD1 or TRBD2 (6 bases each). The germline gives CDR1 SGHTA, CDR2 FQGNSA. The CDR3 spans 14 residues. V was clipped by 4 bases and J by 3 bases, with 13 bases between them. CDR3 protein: CASSSAEGGYEQYF. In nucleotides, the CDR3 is TGTGCCAGCAGCTCCGCCGAGGGGGGCTACGAGCAGTACTTC.

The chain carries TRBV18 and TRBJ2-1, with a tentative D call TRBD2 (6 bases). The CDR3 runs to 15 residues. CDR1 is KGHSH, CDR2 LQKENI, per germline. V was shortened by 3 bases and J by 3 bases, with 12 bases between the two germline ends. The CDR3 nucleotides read TGTGCCAGCTCACCGATCCGGGAGAGCTACAATGAGCAGTTCTTC. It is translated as CASSPIRESYNEQFF.

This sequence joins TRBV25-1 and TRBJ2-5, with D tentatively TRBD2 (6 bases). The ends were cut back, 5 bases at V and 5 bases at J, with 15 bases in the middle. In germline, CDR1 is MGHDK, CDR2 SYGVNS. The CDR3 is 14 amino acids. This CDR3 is CASSLGGADETQYF. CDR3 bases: TGTGCCAGCAGTTTAGGAGGGGCTGACGAGACCCAGTACTTC.

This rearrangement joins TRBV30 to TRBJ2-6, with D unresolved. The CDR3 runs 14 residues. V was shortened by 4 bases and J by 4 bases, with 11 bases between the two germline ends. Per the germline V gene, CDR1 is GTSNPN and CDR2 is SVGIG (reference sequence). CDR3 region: CAWIDNTGANVLTF. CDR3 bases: TGTGCCTGGATAGACAACACAGGGGCCAACGTCCTGACTTTC.

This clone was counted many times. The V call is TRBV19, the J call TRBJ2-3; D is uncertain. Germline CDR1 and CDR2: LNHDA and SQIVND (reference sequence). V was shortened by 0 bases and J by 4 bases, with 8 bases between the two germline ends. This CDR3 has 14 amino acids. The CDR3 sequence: CASSIEAPSDTQYF. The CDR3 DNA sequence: TGTGCCAGTAGTATAGAAGCTCCTTCAGATACGCAGTATTTT. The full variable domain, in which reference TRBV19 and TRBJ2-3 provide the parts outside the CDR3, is DGGITQSPKYLFRKEGQNVTLSCEQNLNHDAMYWYRQDPGQGLRLIYYSQIVNDFQKGDIAEGYSVSREKKESFPLTVTSAQKNPTAFYLCASSIEAPSDTQYFGPGTRLTVL.

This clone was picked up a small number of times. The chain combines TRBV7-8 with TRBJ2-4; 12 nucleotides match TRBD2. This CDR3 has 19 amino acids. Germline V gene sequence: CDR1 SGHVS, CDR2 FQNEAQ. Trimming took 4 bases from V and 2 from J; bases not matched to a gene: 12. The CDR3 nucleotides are TGTGCCAGCAGCTCGGGTCGGGGACTAGCGGGCTATACCAAAAACATTCAGTACTTC. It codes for CASSSGRGLAGYTKNIQYF.

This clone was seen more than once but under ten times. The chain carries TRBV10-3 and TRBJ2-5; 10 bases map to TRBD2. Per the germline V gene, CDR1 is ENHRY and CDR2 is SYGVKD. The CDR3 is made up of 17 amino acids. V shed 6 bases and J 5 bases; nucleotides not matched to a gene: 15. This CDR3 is CAISQGVGTSVGETQYF. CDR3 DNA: TGTGCCATCAGCCAGGGAGTCGGGACTAGCGTGGGTGAGACCCAGTACTTC.